The 10 T cell receptor beta chains presented below share a single source sample, sequenced in a study of blood T cell repertoires in COVID-19. Data came from immunoSEQ multiplex PCR; TCRdb stores just in-frame clones and leaves some out. Found here are just over 150,000 clones, around 84% of them singletons; the top ten hold over 8%. The sample consisted of peripheral blood. The source of these receptors is a woman aged 45-65 years with acute or convalescent COVID-19.

The chain is built from TRBV7-8 and TRBJ1-5; D is undetermined. The CDR3 is 14 amino acids. V shed 1 base and J shed 4 bases, with 8 bases lying between them. Germline lookup yields CDR1 SGHVS and CDR2 FQNEAQ. CDR3 sequence reads: CASSLDSINQPQHF. The DNA of the CDR3 is TGTGCCAGCAGCTTAGATAGCATTAATCAGCCCCAGCATTTT.

The V call is TRBV7-3, the J call TRBJ2-5; 8 bases line up with TRBD1. In germline, CDR1 is SGHTA, CDR2 FQGTGA. CDR3 length equals 13 residues. Trimming cost V 5 bases and J 5 bases; bases outside gene matches: 4. In DNA form, the CDR3 reads TGTGCCAGCAGCCCTCAGGGGGCGGAGACCCAGTACTTC. Its protein product is CASSPQGAETQYF.

The genes are TRBV2 and TRBJ1-1; D remains unclear. Per the germline V gene, CDR1 is SNHLY and CDR2 is FYNNEI. There are 12 residues in the CDR3. The germline V and J ends were trimmed by 7 bases and 0 bases, with 6 bases remaining between them. The CDR3 is CASMRVNTEAFF. The CDR3 coding sequence is TGTGCCAGCATGAGGGTGAACACTGAAGCTTTCTTT. The full variable domain, its missing parts supplied by reference TRBV2 and TRBJ1-1, is EPEVTQTPSHQVTQMGQEVILRCVPISNHLYFYWYRQILGQKVEFLVSFYNNEISEKSEIFDDQFSVERPDGSNFTLKIRSTKLEDSAMYFCASMRVNTEAFFGQGTRLTVV.

The chain is built from TRBV28 and TRBJ1-6; D is undetermined. Trimming stripped 7 bases from V and 12 bases from J, with 13 bases between. Germline V gives CDR1 MDHEN, CDR2 SYDVKM. This CDR3 region has 12 residues. This chain's CDR3 is CASTPTGGPLHF. Written as DNA, the CDR3 is TGTGCCAGCACCCCCACGGGAGGACCCCTCCACTTT.

The chain has TRBV2 and TRBJ1-5; a possible D gene is TRBD1 (5 bases). The germline gives CDR1 SNHLY, CDR2 FYNNEI. Between the trimmed V and J ends, which lost 6 bases and 0 bases, there was a span of 12 bases. This CDR3 is 15 amino acids long. CDR3 coding DNA: TGTGCCAGCAGCTTCAGGACAACTAGCAATCAGCCCCAGCATTTT. Its translation: CASSFRTTSNQPQHF.

V and J are TRBV19 and TRBJ1-5; D may be TRBD1 (6 bases). The V gene lost 5 bases and the J gene lost 4 bases, with 9 bases spanning the gap. Germline CDR1 and CDR2: LNHDA and SQIVND (reference sequence). The CDR3 is made up of 13 amino acids. The CDR3: CASSGDRNQPQHF. The CDR3 region has the DNA TGTGCCAGTAGTGGAGACAGGAATCAGCCCCAGCATTTT. The full variable domain, its missing parts supplied by reference TRBV19 and TRBJ1-5, is DGGITQSPKYLFRKEGQNVTLSCEQNLNHDAMYWYRQDPGQGLRLIYYSQIVNDFQKGDIAEGYSVSREKKESFPLTVTSAQKNPTAFYLCASSGDRNQPQHFGDGTRLSIL.

This clone was observed a few times. The chain carries TRBV2 and TRBJ2-1; 16 nucleotides match TRBD2. The CDR3 is 20 amino acids. V shed 6 bases and J 7 bases; nucleotides not matched to a gene: 18. Germline V gives CDR1 SNHLY, CDR2 FYNNEI. The CDR3 loop is CASRDPGTSGRARVWNEQFF. CDR3 DNA: TGTGCCAGCAGGGACCCCGGGACTAGCGGGAGGGCCCGGGTGTGGAATGAGCAGTTCTTC.

The gene calls are TRBV18 and TRBJ1-3, with TRBD1 matching over 8 bases. Per germline, CDR1 KGHSH and CDR2 LQKENI. CDR3 length: 17 residues. With V trimmed by 3 bases and J by 0 bases, 7 bases remained unmatched. The CDR3 here is CASSPSPQGASGNTIYF. As DNA, the CDR3 is TGTGCCAGCTCACCTTCCCCTCAGGGGGCCTCTGGAAACACCATATATTTT.

The chain recombines TRBV21-1 with TRBJ2-5; the DNA was not used to check the table's D call, TRBD2. TRBV21-1 is a documented pseudogene. The CDR3 consists of 17 residues. CDR3: CASSNNITAGGRETQYF. As DNA, the CDR3 is TGTGCCAGCAGCAATAACATTACAGCGGGAGGCCGGGAGACCCAGTACTTC.

The chain recombines TRBV30 with TRBJ2-3; D is unclear. This CDR3 has 13 amino acids. Trimming shortened V by 2 bases and J by 6 bases, and 12 bases separated the two germline ends. Per germline, CDR1 GTSNPN and CDR2 SVGIG (reference sequence). In nucleotides, the CDR3 is TGTGCCTGGAGTCGGGTCTTGTCTGATACGCAGTATTTT. The encoded protein is CAWSRVLSDTQYF.